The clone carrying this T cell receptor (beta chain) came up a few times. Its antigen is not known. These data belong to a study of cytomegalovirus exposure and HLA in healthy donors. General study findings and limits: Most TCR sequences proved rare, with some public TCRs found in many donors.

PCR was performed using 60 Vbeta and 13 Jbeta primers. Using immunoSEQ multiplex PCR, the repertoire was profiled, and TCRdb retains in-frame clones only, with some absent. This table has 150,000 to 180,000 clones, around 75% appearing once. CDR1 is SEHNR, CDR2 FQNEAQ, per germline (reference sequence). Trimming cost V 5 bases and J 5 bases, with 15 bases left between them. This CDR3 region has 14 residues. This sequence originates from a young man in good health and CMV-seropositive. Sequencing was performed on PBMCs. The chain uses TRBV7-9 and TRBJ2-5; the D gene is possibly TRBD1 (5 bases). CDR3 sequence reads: CASSALTVVETQYF. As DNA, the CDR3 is TGTGCCAGCAGCGCACTGACAGTAGTGGAGACCCAGTACTTC. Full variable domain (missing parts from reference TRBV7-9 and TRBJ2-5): DTGVSQNPRHKITKRGQNVTFRCDPISEHNRLYWYRQTLGQGPEFLTYFQNEAQLEKSRLLSDRFSAERPKGSFSTLEIQRTEQGDSAMYLCASSALTVVETQYFGPGTRLLVL.